The subject of this entry is one TCR beta chain. Its antigen remains unidentified. The data were produced by immunoSEQ multiplex PCR, yet TCRdb's version contains in-frame clones alone and is incomplete. The table lists 45,000 or so clones, around 80% of them singletons, with roughly 7.3% in the top ten. These data originate in a study of OX40 agonist ivuxolimab in advanced cancers. Looking at the study overall: Intravenous ivuxolimab was administered to patients every 2 weeks at 0.01 to 10 mg/kg. Averaging about 60 years in age, with a range of about 23 to 79, the cohort was about 85% male. Study-level points and caveats: Near-lowest levels of clonal expansion characterized partial responders at 0.1-3.0 mg/kg.

Researchers took blood at baseline, on cycle 4 day 1, and on cycle 7 day 1. The sample was CD4+ or CD8+ T cells sorted from blood, taken in a trial of the OX40 agonist ivuxolimab. This sequence originates from an adult with an advanced solid tumor such as melanoma, head and neck, liver or kidney cancer.

The CDR3 DNA follows: TGTGCCAGCAGCCGGTGGGGAAAGTTTATGGACACCATATATTTT. This encodes CASSRWGKFMDTIYF. The chain carries TRBV14 and TRBJ1-3; D is ambiguous. CDR1 is SGHDN, CDR2 FVKESK, per germline. CDR3 length: 15 amino acids. Trimming cost V 4 bases and J 8 bases, with 18 bases left between them.